A single sample gave rise to the 10 T cell receptor beta chains below, sequenced in a study of blood T cells in healthy people across ages. For the second PCR, which ran for 7 to 11 cycles, a sample-barcoded 5' primer and a J-beta primer mix were used. TCRdb recomputed calls from the 5' RACE reads with MiXCR, one row per CDR3 protein. The sample comprises about 730,000 distinct CDR3 sequences, 43% of which are singletons, and under 25% rests with the top ten. Sequenced: blood. These receptor sequences come from a woman aged 60-70 years in good health.

This clonotype was observed at least ten times. The chain is built from TRBV12-3 or TRBV12-4 and TRBJ2-7, with 7 bases lining up with TRBD1. Germline trimming cut 5 bases from V and 1 base from J; bases unmatched to any gene: 2. This CDR3 contains 13 residues. CDR3 region: CASSGTVSYEQYF. For the CDR3, the DNA is TGTGCCAGCAGTGGGACAGTTTCCTACGAGCAGTACTTC.

The V and J genes are TRBV20-1 and TRBJ2-5; D call uncertain. Germline V CDR1 and CDR2: DFQATT, SNEGSKA (reference sequence). The germline V and J ends were trimmed by 4 bases and 3 bases, with 12 bases remaining between them. The CDR3 is 13 amino acids. CDR3 in DNA: TGCAGTGCTATGGGTCTTTGGGAAGAGACCCAGTACTTC. This sequence encodes CSAMGLWEETQYF.

The chain links TRBV20-1 to TRBJ2-1; D is perhaps TRBD1 (5 bases). CDR1 is DFQATT, CDR2 SNEGSKA, per germline (reference sequence). This CDR3 comprises 12 residues. V was clipped by 1 base and J by 6 bases, with 7 bases between them. The CDR3 nucleotides are TGCAGTGCTAGAGCTGGGGCCAATGAGCAGTTCTTC. Its translation: CSARAGANEQFF.

This clonotype has more than one count but fewer than ten. This may arise from a read error, as a much more abundant clone is one base away. The rearrangement joins TRBV7-2 to TRBJ2-7; D might be TRBD1 (6 bases). The CDR3 is made up of 14 amino acids. Germline CDR1 reads SGHTA; CDR2 reads FQGNSA. The V gene lost 5 bases and the J gene lost 7 bases, with 18 bases spanning the gap. CDR3 amino acids: CASSDNREIGEQYF. In DNA, the CDR3 is TGTGCCAGCAGCGATAACAGGGAGATAGGGGAGCAGTACTTC.

V usage is TRBV9 and J usage is TRBJ2-5; the match to TRBD2 covers 15 bases. After removal of 0 bases from V and 11 bases from J, the junction contained 11 bases not matched to a gene. The CDR3 is 17 residues long. Germline V CDR1 and CDR2: SGDLS, YYNGEE. Written as DNA, the CDR3 is TGTGCCAGCAGCGTAGCCGGGGGGACTAGCGGGAGGAATGAGCAGTACTTC. It specifies CASSVAGGTSGRNEQYF.

A word on this clonotype: Given a much more abundant clone one base away, this may be a read error. The rearrangement uses TRBV28 and TRBJ1-2, with D possibly TRBD1 on 5 matching bases. This CDR3 is 14 amino acids long. V was clipped by 2 bases and J by 6 bases, with 13 bases between them. Germline V gene sequence: CDR1 MDHEN, CDR2 SYDVKM. CDR3 residues: CASSLGRVRHGYTF. The CDR3 region has the DNA TGTGCCAGCAGTTTAGGCAGGGTTAGACATGGCTACACCTTC.

This clonotype has at least ten counts. The CDR3 DNA reads TGTGCCAGCGCCGGGACCCCTCTAGACTACGAGCAGTACTTC. This sequence encodes CASAGTPLDYEQYF. The chain combines TRBV11-2 with TRBJ2-7, with D perhaps assigned TRBD1 or TRBD2 (5 bases each). Germline assignment: CDR1 SGHAT and CDR2 FQNNGV. The length of the CDR3 is 14 residues. Trimming cost V 8 bases and J 3 bases, with 17 bases left between them.

The chain joins TRBV12-3 or TRBV12-4 to TRBJ2-7; D not certain. Trimming shortened V by 5 bases and J by 3 bases, and 8 bases separated the two germline ends. The CDR3 covers 12 residues. For the CDR3, the DNA is TGTGCCAGCAGTAGGTCAATCTACGAGCAGTACTTC. It is translated as CASSRSIYEQYF.

The chain couples TRBV5-5 to TRBJ2-7; D is ambiguous. This CDR3 has 13 residues. The germline V gene encodes CDR1 SGHKS and CDR2 YYEKEE (reference sequence). Trimming removed 0 bases at V and 3 bases at J, with 7 bases between. CDR3 bases: TGTGCCAGCAGCTTGGGACATATCTACGAGCAGTACTTC. It yields the protein CASSLGHIYEQYF.

This clonotype was found a few times. This rearrangement joins TRBV5-1 to TRBJ2-1; 11 bases align to TRBD2. This CDR3 is built from 17 residues. Germline V gene data show CDR1 as SGHRS and CDR2 as YFSETQ. V was clipped by 7 bases and J by 6 bases; unmatched bases: 15. The CDR3 spells CASYDRQTSGGSNEQFF. CDR3 nucleotides: TGCGCCAGCTATGACCGGCAAACTAGCGGGGGCTCCAATGAGCAGTTCTTC.